The clone carrying this TCR beta chain was counted a single time. What it binds is unknown. V shed 2 bases and J shed 0 bases, with 7 bases lying between them. The CDR3 loop spans 15 amino acids. Germline loops: CDR1 LNHDA, CDR2 SQIVND (reference sequence). This sample stems from a study of T cell responses to AZD1222 COVID-19 vaccine. Study-wide points: A reported finding is that nearly half of spike-specific TCRs target unmutated variant regions. Scientists sampled the repertoires only once the peak T cell response had passed.

The protocol was immunoSEQ multiplex PCR, while the TCRdb copy is restricted to in-frame clones and leaves out a portion. Of fewer than 150,000 clones listed, 86% are singletons. The sample consisted of peripheral blood, taken 28 days after the second AZD1222 dose. The genes are TRBV19 and TRBJ1-4; D ambiguous. The source is an adult who received the AZD1222 COVID-19 vaccine. As DNA, the CDR3 is TGTGCCAGTAGTATAAGCATTGCAACTAATGAAAAACTGTTTTTT. It specifies CASSISIATNEKLFF.